The following is a T cell receptor (beta chain) sequence with its context. What it recognizes is unknown. The data were obtained in a study of shared clonotypes between healthy human individuals. Several immunoSEQ plates held equal portions of the genomic DNA taken from each subset. Source study methods: Because ImmunoSEQ provided only junction sequences with no quality scores, the filtering differed. Method: immunoSEQ multiplex PCR; TCRdb's copy keeps in-frame clones and lacks some. From that table come the V and J calls and clone size; the DNA was used to work out D and trimming. Of about 2.1 million clones detected, about 92% appear once; the ten largest clones hold about 1.8%. The V gene's germline CDR1 is KGHSH and CDR2 LQKENI. The CDR3 runs 16 residues. Trimming removed 2 bases from V and 0 bases from J, with 14 bases in between. General study results and limits: What limited the represented genetic and exposure-history diversity was the small number of donors. When compared with the clonotypes that were shared by all four sorted-subset donors, the non-shared clonotypes turned out to have lower generation probabilities.

Only CD45RO-negative cells positively selected for CCR7 counted as naive CD8 cells, so terminally differentiated effector memory CD45RA+ cells were excluded. The clonotype comes from a man between 18 and 29 years old in good health. Some clones in this sample may be carry-over from other donors' samples. This rearrangement joins TRBV18 to TRBJ2-7, with D hard to call. Sequenced material: naive CD8+ T cells from PBMCs. The CDR3 DNA sequence: TGTGCCAGCTCACCATCTGCCCGGAAGAGCTCCTACGAGCAGTACTTC. Translation gives CASSPSARKSSYEQYF.